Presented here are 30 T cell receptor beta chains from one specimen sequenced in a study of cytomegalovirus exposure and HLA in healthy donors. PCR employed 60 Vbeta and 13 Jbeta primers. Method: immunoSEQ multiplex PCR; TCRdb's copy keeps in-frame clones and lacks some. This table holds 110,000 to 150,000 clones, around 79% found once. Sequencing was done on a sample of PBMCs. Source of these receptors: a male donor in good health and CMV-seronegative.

CDR3 DNA: TGTGCCAGCAGCGTAGAGGGGGTCTCGGGGCAGCCCCAGCATTTT. This translates into CASSVEGVSGQPQHF. This chain links TRBV9 with TRBJ1-5, with D possibly TRBD1 on 6 matching bases. This CDR3 contains 15 residues. The germline gives CDR1 SGDLS, CDR2 YYNGEE. V was cut by 0 bases and J by 7 bases, with 14 bases left in between.

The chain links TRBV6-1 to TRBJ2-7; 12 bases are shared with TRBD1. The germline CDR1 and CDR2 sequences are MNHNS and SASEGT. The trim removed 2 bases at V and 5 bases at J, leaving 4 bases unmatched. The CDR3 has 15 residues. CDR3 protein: CASSEPGQGANEQYF. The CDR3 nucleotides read TGTGCCAGCAGTGAACCGGGACAGGGGGCGAACGAGCAGTACTTC.

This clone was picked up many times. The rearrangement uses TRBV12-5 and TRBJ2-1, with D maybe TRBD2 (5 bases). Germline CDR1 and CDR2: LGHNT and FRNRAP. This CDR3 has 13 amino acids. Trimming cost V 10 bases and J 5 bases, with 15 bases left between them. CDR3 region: CATKEDVDNEQFF. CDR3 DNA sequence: TGTGCTACTAAGGAGGATGTGGACAATGAGCAGTTCTTC. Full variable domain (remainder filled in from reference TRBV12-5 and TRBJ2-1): DARVTQTPRHKVTEMGQEVTMRCQPILGHNTVFWYRQTMMQGLELLAYFRNRAPLDDSGMPKDRFSAEMPDATLATLKIQPSEPRDSAVYFCATKEDVDNEQFFGPGTRLTVL.

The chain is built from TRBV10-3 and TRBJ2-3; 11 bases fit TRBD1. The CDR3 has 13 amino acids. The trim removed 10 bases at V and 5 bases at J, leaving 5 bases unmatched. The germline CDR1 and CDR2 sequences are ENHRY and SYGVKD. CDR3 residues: CAKGQGAGDTQYF. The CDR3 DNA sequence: TGTGCCAAAGGACAGGGGGCAGGAGATACGCAGTATTTT.

The CDR3, as DNA: TGTGCCAGCAGCGTCCGGGACAACTCCTACGAGCAGTACTTC. Translating gives CASSVRDNSYEQYF. The chain couples TRBV9 to TRBJ2-7, with D possibly TRBD1 on 6 matching bases. CDR3 length equals 14 residues. Trimming cost V 2 bases and J 0 bases, with 9 bases left between them. CDR1 SGDLS and CDR2 YYNGEE come from the germline V gene.

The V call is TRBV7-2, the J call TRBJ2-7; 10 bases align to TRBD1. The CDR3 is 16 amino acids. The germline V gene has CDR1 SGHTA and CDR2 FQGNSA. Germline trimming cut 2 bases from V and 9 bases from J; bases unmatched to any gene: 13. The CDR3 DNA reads TGTGCCAGCAGCTTAATGACAGGGGGCGTTAAGGGGGGGCAGTACTTC. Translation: CASSLMTGGVKGGQYF.

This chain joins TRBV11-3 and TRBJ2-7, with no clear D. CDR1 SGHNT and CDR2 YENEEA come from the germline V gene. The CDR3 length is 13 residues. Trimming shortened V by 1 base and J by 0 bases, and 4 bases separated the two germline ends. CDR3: CASSLAHSYEQYF. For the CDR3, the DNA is TGTGCCAGCAGCTTAGCCCACTCCTACGAGCAGTACTTC.

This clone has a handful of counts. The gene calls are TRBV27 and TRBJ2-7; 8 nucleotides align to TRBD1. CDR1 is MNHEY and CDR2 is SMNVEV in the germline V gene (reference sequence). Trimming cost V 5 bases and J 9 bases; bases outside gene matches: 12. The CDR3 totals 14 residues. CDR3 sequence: CASSEWDRKRGQYF. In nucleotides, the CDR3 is TGTGCCAGCAGTGAGTGGGACAGGAAACGCGGGCAGTACTTC.

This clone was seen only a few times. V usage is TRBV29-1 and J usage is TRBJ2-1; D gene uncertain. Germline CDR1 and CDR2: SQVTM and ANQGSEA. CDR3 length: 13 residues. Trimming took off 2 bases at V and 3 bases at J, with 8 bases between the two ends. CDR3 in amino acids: CSVEKLSYNEQFF. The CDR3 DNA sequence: TGCAGCGTTGAAAAACTAAGCTACAATGAGCAGTTCTTC.

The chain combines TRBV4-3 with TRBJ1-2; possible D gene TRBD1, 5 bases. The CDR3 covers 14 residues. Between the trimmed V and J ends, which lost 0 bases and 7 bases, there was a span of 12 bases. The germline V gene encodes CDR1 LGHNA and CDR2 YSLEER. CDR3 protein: CASSQDLAGPGYTF. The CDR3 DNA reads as TGCGCCAGCAGCCAAGATCTTGCGGGGCCTGGCTACACCTTC.

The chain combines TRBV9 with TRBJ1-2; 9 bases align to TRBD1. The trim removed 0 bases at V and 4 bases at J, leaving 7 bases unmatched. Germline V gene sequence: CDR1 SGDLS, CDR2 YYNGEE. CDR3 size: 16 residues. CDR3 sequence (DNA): TGTGCCAGCAGCGTAGAGCGACAGGGGGAACCCTATGGCTACACCTTC. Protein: CASSVERQGEPYGYTF.

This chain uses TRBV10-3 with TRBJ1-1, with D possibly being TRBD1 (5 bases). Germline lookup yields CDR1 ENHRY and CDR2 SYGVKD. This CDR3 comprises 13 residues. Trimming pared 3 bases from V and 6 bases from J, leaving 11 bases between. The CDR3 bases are TGTGCCATCAGTGACAGGGTTAACGCTGAAGCTTTCTTT. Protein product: CAISDRVNAEAFF.

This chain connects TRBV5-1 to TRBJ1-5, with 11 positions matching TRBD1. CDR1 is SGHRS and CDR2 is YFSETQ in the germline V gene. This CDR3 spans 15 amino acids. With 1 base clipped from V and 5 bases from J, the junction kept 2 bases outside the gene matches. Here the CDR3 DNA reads TGCGCCAGCAGCTTGTGGGGACAGGGGGATCAGCCCCAGCATTTT. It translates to CASSLWGQGDQPQHF. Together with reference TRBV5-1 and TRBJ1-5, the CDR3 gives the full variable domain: KAGVTQTPRYLIKTRGQQVTLSCSPISGHRSVSWYQQTPGQGLQFLFEYFSETQRNKGNFPGRFSGRQFSNSRSEMNVSTLELGDSALYLCASSLWGQGDQPQHFGDGTRLSIL.

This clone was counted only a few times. CDR3 sequence (DNA): TGCAGTGCTAGCGTAGTTGAGCAGTTCTTC. Translated: CSASVVEQFF. J is TRBJ2-1 and V is TRBV20-1; D gene unclear. V gave up 3 bases and J gave up 9 bases, with 6 bases separating them. This CDR3 region has 10 residues. Germline V gene lookup returns CDR1 DFQATT and CDR2 SNEGSKA (reference sequence).

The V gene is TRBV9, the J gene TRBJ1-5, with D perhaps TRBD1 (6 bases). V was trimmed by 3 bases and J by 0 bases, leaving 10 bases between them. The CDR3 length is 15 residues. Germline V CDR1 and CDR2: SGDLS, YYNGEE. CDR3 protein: CASSEDSYSNQPQHF. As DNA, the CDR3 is TGTGCCAGCAGCGAGGACAGCTATAGCAATCAGCCCCAGCATTTT.

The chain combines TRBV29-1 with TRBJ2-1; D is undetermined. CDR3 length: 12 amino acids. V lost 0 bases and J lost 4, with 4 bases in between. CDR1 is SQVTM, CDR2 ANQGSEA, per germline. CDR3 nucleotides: TGCAGCGTTGAAGATCGGTACAATGAGCAGTTCTTC. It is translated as CSVEDRYNEQFF.

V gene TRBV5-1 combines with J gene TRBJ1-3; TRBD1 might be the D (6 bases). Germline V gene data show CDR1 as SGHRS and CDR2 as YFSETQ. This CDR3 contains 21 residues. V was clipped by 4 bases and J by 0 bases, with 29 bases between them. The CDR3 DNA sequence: TGCGCCAGCAGCCCTGGGGGGGGTCGGCTCGACAGGTCGAACTCTGGAAACACCATATATTTT. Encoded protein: CASSPGGGRLDRSNSGNTIYF.

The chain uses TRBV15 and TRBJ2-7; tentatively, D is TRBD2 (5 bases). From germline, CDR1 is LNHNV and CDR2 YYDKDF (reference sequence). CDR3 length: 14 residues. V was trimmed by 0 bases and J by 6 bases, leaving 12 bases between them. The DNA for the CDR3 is TGTGCCACCAGCAGAGATGGCGGGTACGTCGAGCAGTACTTC. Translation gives CATSRDGGYVEQYF.

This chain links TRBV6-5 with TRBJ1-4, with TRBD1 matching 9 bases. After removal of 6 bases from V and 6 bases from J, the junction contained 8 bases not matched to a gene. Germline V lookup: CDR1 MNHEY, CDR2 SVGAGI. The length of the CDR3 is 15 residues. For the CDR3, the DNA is TGTGCCAGCAGACGGCCCGGGACAGGGTATGAAAAACTGTTTTTT. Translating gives CASRRPGTGYEKLFF.

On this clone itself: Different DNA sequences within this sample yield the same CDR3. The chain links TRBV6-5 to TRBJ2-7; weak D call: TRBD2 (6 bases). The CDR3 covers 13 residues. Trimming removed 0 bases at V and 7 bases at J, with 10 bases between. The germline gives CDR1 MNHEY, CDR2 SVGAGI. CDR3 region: CASSYSKGGEQYF. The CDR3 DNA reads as TGTGCCAGCAGTTACTCCAAGGGAGGTGAGCAGTACTTC.

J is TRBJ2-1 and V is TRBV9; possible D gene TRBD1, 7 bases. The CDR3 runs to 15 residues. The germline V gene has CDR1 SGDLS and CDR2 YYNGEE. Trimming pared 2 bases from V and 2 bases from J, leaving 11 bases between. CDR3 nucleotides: TGTGCCAGCAGCGTGGAGGGGGCGGCCTACAATGAGCAGTTCTTC. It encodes CASSVEGAAYNEQFF.

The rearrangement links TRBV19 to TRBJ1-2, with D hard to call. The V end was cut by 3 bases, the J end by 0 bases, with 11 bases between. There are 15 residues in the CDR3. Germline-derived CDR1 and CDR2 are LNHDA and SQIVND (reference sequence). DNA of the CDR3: TGTGCCAGTAGTATCTTTTCGAACACTAACTATGGCTACACCTTC. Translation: CASSIFSNTNYGYTF.

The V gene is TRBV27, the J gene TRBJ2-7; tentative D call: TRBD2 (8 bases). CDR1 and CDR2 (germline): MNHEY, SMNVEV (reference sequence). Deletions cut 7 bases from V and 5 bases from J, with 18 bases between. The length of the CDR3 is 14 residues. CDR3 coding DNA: TGTGCCAGCACCCCCGGGAGGGGGCAGAACGAGCAGTACTTC. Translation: CASTPGRGQNEQYF.

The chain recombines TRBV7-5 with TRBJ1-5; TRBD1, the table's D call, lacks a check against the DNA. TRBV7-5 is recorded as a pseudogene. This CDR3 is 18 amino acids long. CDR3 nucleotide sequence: TGTGCCAGAAGCCGGGACAGGGACCCTCGGATCAGCAATCAGCCCCAGCATTTT. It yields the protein CARSRDRDPRISNQPQHF.

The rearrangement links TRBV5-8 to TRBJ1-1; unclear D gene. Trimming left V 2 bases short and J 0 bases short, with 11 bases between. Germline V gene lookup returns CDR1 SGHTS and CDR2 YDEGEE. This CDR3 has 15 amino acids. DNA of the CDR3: TGTGCCAGCAGCTTTCAACGTCGGGTGAACACTGAAGCTTTCTTT. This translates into CASSFQRRVNTEAFF.

The CDR3 DNA follows: TGCGCCAGCAGCCCACCGGGACAGGGAGCAAACACCGGGGAGCTGTTTTTT. This encodes CASSPPGQGANTGELFF. V gene TRBV5-1 combines with J gene TRBJ2-2; 9 bases align to TRBD1. This CDR3 region has 17 residues. In germline, CDR1 is SGHRS, CDR2 YFSETQ. V shed 4 bases and J 2 bases; nucleotides not matched to a gene: 9.

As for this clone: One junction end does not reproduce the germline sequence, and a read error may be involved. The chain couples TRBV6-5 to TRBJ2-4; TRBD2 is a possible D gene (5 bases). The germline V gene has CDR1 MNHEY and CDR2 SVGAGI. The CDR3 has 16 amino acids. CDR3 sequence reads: CASSYSREGGKNSQYF. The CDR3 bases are TGTGCCAGCAGTTACTCTCGGGAAGGAGGCAAAAACAGTCAGTACTTC.

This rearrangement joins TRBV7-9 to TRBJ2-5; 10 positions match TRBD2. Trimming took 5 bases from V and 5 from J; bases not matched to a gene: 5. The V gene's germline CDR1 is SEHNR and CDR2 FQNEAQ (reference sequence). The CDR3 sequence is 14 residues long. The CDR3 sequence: CASSPSGSRETQYF. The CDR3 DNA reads TGTGCCAGCAGCCCTAGCGGGAGTAGGGAGACCCAGTACTTC.

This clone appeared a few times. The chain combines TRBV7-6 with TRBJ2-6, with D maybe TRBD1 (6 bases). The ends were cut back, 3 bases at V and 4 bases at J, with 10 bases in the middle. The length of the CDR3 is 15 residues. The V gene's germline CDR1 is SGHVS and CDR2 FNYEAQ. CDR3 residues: CASSFRGSGANVLTF. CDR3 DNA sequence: TGTGCCAGCAGCTTCAGGGGATCGGGGGCCAACGTCCTGACTTTC.

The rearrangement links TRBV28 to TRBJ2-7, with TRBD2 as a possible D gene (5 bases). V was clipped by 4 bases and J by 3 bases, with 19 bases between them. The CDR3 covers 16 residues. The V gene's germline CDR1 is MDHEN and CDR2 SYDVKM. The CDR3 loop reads CASSSGSVGVNYEQYF. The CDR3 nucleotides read TGTGCCAGCAGTTCGGGTAGCGTCGGGGTAAACTACGAGCAGTACTTC.